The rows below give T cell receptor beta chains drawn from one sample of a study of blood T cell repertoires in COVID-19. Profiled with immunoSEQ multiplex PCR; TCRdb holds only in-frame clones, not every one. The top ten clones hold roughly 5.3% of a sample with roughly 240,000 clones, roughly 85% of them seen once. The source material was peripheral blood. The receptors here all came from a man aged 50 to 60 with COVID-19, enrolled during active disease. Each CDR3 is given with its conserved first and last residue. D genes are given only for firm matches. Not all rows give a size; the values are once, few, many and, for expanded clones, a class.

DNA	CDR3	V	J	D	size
TGCAGCGTTGGGTCACACCGCTACGAGCAGTACTTC	CSVGSHRYEQYF	TRBV29-1	TRBJ2-7	NA	NA
TGTGCCAGCAGTATTCGTCGGGGGATATATGGCTACACCTTC	CASSIRRGIYGYTF	TRBV2	TRBJ1-2	NA	NA
TGTGCCAGCAGCCCCTCTGCGAGCTCCTATAATTCACCCCTCCACTTT	CASSPSASSYNSPLHF	TRBV9	TRBJ1-6	NA	NA
TGTGCCAGCAGGGAAGGGGGCTCCTATAATTCACCCCTCCACTTT	CASREGGSYNSPLHF	TRBV9	TRBJ1-6	NA	NA
TGCGCCAGCAGCCAAGGATTCCTAGCGGGGGGATACAATGAGCAGTTCTTC	CASSQGFLAGGYNEQFF	TRBV4-3	TRBJ2-1	TRBD2	NA
TGTGCCAGCAGCTTAGTCTTGGACAGTTCTTACGAGCAGTACTTC	CASSLVLDSSYEQYF	TRBV7-2	TRBJ2-7	NA	once
TGTGCCAGCTACAGGGGGCTATACGAGCAGTACTTC	CASYRGLYEQYF	TRBV2	TRBJ2-7	TRBD1	NA
TGTGCCAGCAGTGAAGGACAGGCGGTCGGGGAGCTGTTTTTT	CASSEGQAVGELFF	TRBV6-1	TRBJ2-2	NA	few
TGCGCCAGCAGCCAAGGGTTAGCGGTGACCTCAGAGGAGCAGTTCTTC	CASSQGLAVTSEEQFF	TRBV4-1	TRBJ2-1	NA	NA
TGTGCCAGCAGTCTCCGACAGGGGGCCGTCCTGGGCTACACCTTC	CASSLRQGAVLGYTF	TRBV6-5	TRBJ1-2	TRBD1	NA
TGTGCCATCGGTGGGACTAGCGGTGAGAGCTCCTACAATGAGCAGTTCTTC	CAIGGTSGESSYNEQFF	TRBV10-3	TRBJ2-1	TRBD2	once
TGTGCCACCAGTGAGCCCGGACTACCTACTTCTCAGTATTTT	CATSEPGLPTSQYF	TRBV24-1	TRBJ2-3	NA	NA
TGTGCCAGCAGCTTAAGGACAGGGAATAATTCACCCCTCCACTTT	CASSLRTGNNSPLHF	TRBV7-9	TRBJ1-6	TRBD1	NA
TGTGCCAGCAGCCAAGATATAAACAGGGTAAATGAGCAGTTCTTC	CASSQDINRVNEQFF	TRBV3-1/TRBV3-2	TRBJ2-1	NA	NA
TGTGCCAGCAGTGAAGCGCGGGCTCAGAATCCACCCCTCCACTTT	CASSEARAQNPPLHF	TRBV2	TRBJ1-6	NA	NA
TGTGCCAGCAGTGAAGCGCGAGATAGCTCGGACACCGGGGAGCTGTTTTTT	CASSEARDSSDTGELFF	TRBV2	TRBJ2-2	NA	NA
TGTGCCAGCAGCCCCGAGAAGCCTAATGAAAAACTGTTTTTT	CASSPEKPNEKLFF	TRBV4-2	TRBJ1-4	NA	NA
TGTGCCAGCAGTGTACAGGGGGCCCCAACCTACGAGCAGTACTTC	CASSVQGAPTYEQYF	TRBV27	TRBJ2-7	TRBD1	NA
TGCAGCGTCTCTCGACAGGCCGACTCCTACAATGAGCAGTTCTTC	CSVSRQADSYNEQFF	TRBV29-1	TRBJ2-1	NA	NA
TGTGCCAGCAGTGAATGGACAGGCGGCGAGCAGTACTTC	CASSEWTGGEQYF	TRBV2	TRBJ2-7	TRBD1	NA
TGCGCCAGCAGCTTGGACTTCGAGGACGGGGAGCTGTTTTTT	CASSLDFEDGELFF	TRBV5-1	TRBJ2-2	NA	NA
TGTGCCAGCGCCCTGGGACTATACAATGAGCAGTTCTTC	CASALGLYNEQFF	TRBV2	TRBJ2-1	TRBD2	NA
TGTGCCAGCACTACACTACAGGGGGCAGATGGCTACACCTTC	CASTTLQGADGYTF	TRBV6-6	TRBJ1-2	TRBD1	NA
TGTGCCAGCAGATCGACCTACCGGGACAGGGGGCTTAGGGGCAATCAGCCCCAGCATTTT	CASRSTYRDRGLRGNQPQHF	TRBV28	TRBJ1-5	TRBD1	NA
TGTGCCAGTAGGGGACAGCCGTATAGCAATCAGCCCCAGCATTTT	CASRGQPYSNQPQHF	TRBV19	TRBJ1-5	TRBD1	NA
TGTGCCAGCAGCTTAGAGGGGGACACCTATAATTCACCCCTCCACTTT	CASSLEGDTYNSPLHF	TRBV7-6	TRBJ1-6	NA	NA
TGTGCCAGCAGCCCGACCCTGGCGGGAACTGAAGCTTTCTTT	CASSPTLAGTEAFF	TRBV4-2	TRBJ1-1	NA	once
TGTGCCAGCAGCCAAGACAGGGATTCCTACGAGCAGTACTTC	CASSQDRDSYEQYF	TRBV3-1/TRBV3-2	TRBJ2-7	NA	NA
TGTGCCAGCAGTTTAGCGGCGTATGGCTACACCTTC	CASSLAAYGYTF	TRBV28	TRBJ1-2	NA	NA
TGTGCCAGCAGCTTAGAGGTGGGGAGCTATAATTCACCCCTCCACTTT	CASSLEVGSYNSPLHF	TRBV7-8	TRBJ1-6	NA	NA
TGTGCCAGCGGGACAGGGGGTCAGCCCCAGCATTTT	CASGTGGQPQHF	TRBV2	TRBJ1-5	TRBD1	NA
TGCGCCAGCAGCTTGGCCCGTTTTGGCAGAAAGAACACTGAAGCTTTCTTT	CASSLARFGRKNTEAFF	TRBV5-1	TRBJ1-1	NA	NA
TGTGCCAGCAGTATGACTAGCGGGGGGTCGTATGAGCAGTTCTTC	CASSMTSGGSYEQFF	TRBV5-4	TRBJ2-1	TRBD2	NA
TGTGCCAGCAGCTTAGTACCGAGGCTAGCGGGGGGAGGAACAGATACGCAGTATTTT	CASSLVPRLAGGGTDTQYF	TRBV7-2	TRBJ2-3	TRBD2	NA
TGTGCCAGTAGCTTTACCGGGAGTGAAAAACTGTTTTTT	CASSFTGSEKLFF	TRBV19	TRBJ1-4	NA	NA
TGTGCCAGCAGTGTGCAGACAGGGAATTCACCCCTCCACTTT	CASSVQTGNSPLHF	TRBV2	TRBJ1-6	TRBD1	NA
TGTGCCAGCTCACCAGGGAAACAGGGGTTGGGTTCACCCCTCCACTTT	CASSPGKQGLGSPLHF	TRBV18	TRBJ1-6	TRBD1	NA
TGTGCCATCAGTGAGGCGTCACGGCCCCAGCATTTT	CAISEASRPQHF	TRBV10-3	TRBJ1-5	NA	NA
TGTGCCAGCATTGGGGAGGGGTCCCTTAATCAGCCCCAGCATTTT	CASIGEGSLNQPQHF	TRBV2	TRBJ1-5	NA	NA
TGTGCCACCAGCAGAGATCGCGGGTCTGAAAAACTGTTTTTT	CATSRDRGSEKLFF	TRBV15	TRBJ1-4	NA	NA
TGTGCCAGCACCGTAGCGGGGGGCCTATTCACGCAGTATTTT	CASTVAGGLFTQYF	TRBV28	TRBJ2-3	TRBD2	NA
TGTGCCAGCAGCCCCCACGGGACAGGGTTAAGGACTAATGAAAAACTGTTTTTT	CASSPHGTGLRTNEKLFF	TRBV9	TRBJ1-4	TRBD1	NA
TGTGCCAGCTCACCAGGGCCGAACACCGGGGAGCTGTTTTTT	CASSPGPNTGELFF	TRBV18	TRBJ2-2	NA	NA